This T cell receptor (beta chain) was sequenced during a study of T cell responses to AZD1222 COVID-19 vaccine. Study outcomes and limitations: Only a handful of individuals given AZD1222 were seropositive at baseline. White British people made up most donors, females outnumbered males, and clonal diversity was possibly underestimated. In the spike-specific TCR repertoire, nearly half reportedly target unmutated variant regions. The CD4 TCRs associated with vaccination extended across spike and predominated at 160-218 and 743-854.

Turning to this clone: The antigen is unknown.

Some clones are missing from TCRdb's copy, which holds only in-frame ones; the method was immunoSEQ multiplex PCR. The sample contains roughly 120,000 clones, 70% to 90% of which appear only once. Trimming stripped 5 bases from V and 2 bases from J, with 10 bases between. CDR3 length equals 13 residues. Germline values: CDR1 SGHRS, CDR2 YFSETQ. The sample in question was peripheral blood, obtained on day 0 of AZD1222 vaccination. The rearrangement uses TRBV5-1 and TRBJ2-5; D may match TRBD1 or TRBD2 (5 bases each). The origin of this receptor is an adult in good health. As DNA, the CDR3 is TGCGCCAGCAGGGGGACCCCACAAGAGACCCAGTACTTC. As protein: CASRGTPQETQYF.